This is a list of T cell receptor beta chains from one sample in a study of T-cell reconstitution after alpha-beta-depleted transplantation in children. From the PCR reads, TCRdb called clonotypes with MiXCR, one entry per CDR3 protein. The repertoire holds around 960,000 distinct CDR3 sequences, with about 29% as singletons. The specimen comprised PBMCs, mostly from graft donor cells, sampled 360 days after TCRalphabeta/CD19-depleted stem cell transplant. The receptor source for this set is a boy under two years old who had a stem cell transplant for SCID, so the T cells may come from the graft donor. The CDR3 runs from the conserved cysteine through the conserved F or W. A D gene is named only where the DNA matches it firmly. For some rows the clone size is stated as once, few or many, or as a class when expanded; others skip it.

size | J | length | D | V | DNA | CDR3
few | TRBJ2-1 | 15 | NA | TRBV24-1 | TGTGCCACCAGTGATGCGCGGGGTCCCTACAATGAGCAGTTCTTC | CATSDARGPYNEQFF
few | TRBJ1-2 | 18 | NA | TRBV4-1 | TGCGCCAGCAGTCCATACGGGGGAGGTACCCCTTCGGACTATGGCTACACCTTC | CASSPYGGGTPSDYGYTF
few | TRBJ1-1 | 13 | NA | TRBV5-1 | TGCGCCAGCAGCTATAATATGAACACTGAAGCTTTCTTT | CASSYNMNTEAFF
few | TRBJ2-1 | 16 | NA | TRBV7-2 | TGTGCCAGCAGCTTCGGTCGGCGCATCTCCTACAATGAGCAGTTCTTC | CASSFGRRISYNEQFF
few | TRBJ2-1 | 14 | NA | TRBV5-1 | TGCGCCAGCAGCGGGGGCCCCCCCCTCAATGAGCAGTTCTTC | CASSGGPPLNEQFF
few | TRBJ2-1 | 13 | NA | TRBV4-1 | TGCGCCAGCAGCCAAGCTTTCGGCTATGAGCAGTTCTTC | CASSQAFGYEQFF
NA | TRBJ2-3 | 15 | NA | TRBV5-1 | TGCGCCAGCTCGACCCGGGTCCCTAGCACAGATACGCAGTATTTT | CASSTRVPSTDTQYF
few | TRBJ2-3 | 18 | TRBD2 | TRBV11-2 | TGTGCCAGCAGCCGGGGACTAGCGGGTGCATATAGCACAGATACGCAGTATTTT | CASSRGLAGAYSTDTQYF
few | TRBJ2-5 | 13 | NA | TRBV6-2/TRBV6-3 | TGTGCCAGCAGCCGACTAGTAACACAGACCCAGTACTTC | CASSRLVTQTQYF
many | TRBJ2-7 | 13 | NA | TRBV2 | TGTGCCAGCAAGGTGCAGGGGAAATACGAGCAGTACTTC | CASKVQGKYEQYF
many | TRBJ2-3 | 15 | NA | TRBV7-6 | TGTGCCAGCAGCTTAGGGGTGGCTAGCACAGATACGCAGTATTTT | CASSLGVASTDTQYF
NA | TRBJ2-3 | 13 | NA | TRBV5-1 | TGCGCCAGCAGAGAGATTAGCACAGATACGCAGTATTTT | CASREISTDTQYF
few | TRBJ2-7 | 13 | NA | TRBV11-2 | TGTGCCAGCAGCTTAGGAGGGGGGCAGGGTTGTTACTTC | CASSLGGGQGCYF
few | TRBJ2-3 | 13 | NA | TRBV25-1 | TGTGCCAGCAGTAGACTCAGCACAGATACGCAGTATTTT | CASSRLSTDTQYF
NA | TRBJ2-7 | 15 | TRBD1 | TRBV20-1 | TGCAGTGCTAGAGGACCGGGACAGGCGTACTACGAGCAGTACTTC | CSARGPGQAYYEQYF
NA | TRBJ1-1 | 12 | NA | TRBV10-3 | TGTGCCACCCAGGCTCCGAACACTGAAGCTTTCTTT | CATQAPNTEAFF
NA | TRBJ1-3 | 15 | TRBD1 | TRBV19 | TGTGCCAGTAGTTTCGACAGGGACTCTGGAAACACCATATATTTT | CASSFDRDSGNTIYF
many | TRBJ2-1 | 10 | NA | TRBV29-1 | TGCAGCGTCCAGGGTCCTGAGCAGTTCTTC | CSVQGPEQFF
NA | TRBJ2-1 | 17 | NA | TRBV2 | TGTGCCAGCAGTGGGTTATATGGGGGCCCCCCCTACAATGAGCAGTTCTTC | CASSGLYGGPPYNEQFF
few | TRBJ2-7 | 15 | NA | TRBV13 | TGTGCCAGCAGCATCACCGGGACTCTTAACTACGAGCAGTACTTC | CASSITGTLNYEQYF
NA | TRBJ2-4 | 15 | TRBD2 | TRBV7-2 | TGTGCCAGCAGCTTAGCGCTAACGGGAGGGGACATTCAGTACTTC | CASSLALTGGDIQYF
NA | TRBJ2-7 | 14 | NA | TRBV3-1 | TGTGCCAGCAGCCCCCGGCGTGAGAACCACGAGCAGTACTTC | CASSPRRENHEQYF
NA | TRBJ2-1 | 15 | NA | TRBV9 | TGTGCCAGCAGCGCAGGGCTCTCGTTATACAATGAGCAGTTCTTC | CASSAGLSLYNEQFF
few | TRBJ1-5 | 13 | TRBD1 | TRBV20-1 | TGCAGTGCTCCGACAGGGAACAATCAGCCCCAGCATTTT | CSAPTGNNQPQHF
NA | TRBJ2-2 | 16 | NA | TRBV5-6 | TGTGTCAGCAGCGCCGAACTGGACGTAGGATTCCGGGAGCTGTTTTTT | CVSSAELDVGFRELFF
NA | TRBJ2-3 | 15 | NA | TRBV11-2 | TGTGCCAGCAGCTTCTCGACACCCATCACAGATACGCAGTATTTT | CASSFSTPITDTQYF
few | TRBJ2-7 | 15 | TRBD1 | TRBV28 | TGTGCCAGCAGTCCGAGGGACAGCTTCTCCTACGAGCAGTACTTC | CASSPRDSFSYEQYF
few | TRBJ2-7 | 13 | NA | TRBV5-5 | TGTGCCAGCAGCACAGGGTACTCCTACGAGCAGTACTTC | CASSTGYSYEQYF
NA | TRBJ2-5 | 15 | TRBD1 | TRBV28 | TGTGCCAGCAGCCCCGACGGGACAGGGACTGGGACCCAGTACTTC | CASSPDGTGTGTQYF
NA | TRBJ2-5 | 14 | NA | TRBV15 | TGTGCCACCAGCAGAGAGTGGGGGCAAGAGACCCAGTACTTC | CATSREWGQETQYF
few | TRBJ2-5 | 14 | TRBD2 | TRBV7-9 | TGTGCCAGCAGCCTCCGGGGGGTGTCGGAGACCCAGTACTTC | CASSLRGVSETQYF
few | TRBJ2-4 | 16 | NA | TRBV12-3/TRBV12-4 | TGTGCCAGCAGTTTAATGGGGGCCGGAGCCAAAAACATTCAGTACTTC | CASSLMGAGAKNIQYF
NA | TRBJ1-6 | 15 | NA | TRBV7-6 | TGTGCCAGCAGCTTATCCGCGGAGGGGCGCTCACCCCTCCACTTT | CASSLSAEGRSPLHF
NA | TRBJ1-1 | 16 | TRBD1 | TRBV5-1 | TGCGCCAGCAGCGGCCCACGAAAGACAGGGGCGGGTGAAGCTTTCTTT | CASSGPRKTGAGEAFF
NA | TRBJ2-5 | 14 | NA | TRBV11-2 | TGTGCCAGCAGCTTAGATCGGGTCCTGGAGGCCCAGTACTTC | CASSLDRVLEAQYF
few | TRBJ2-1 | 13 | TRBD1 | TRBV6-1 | TGTGCCAGCAGTGAAGCGGACAGGATTGAGCAGTTCTTC | CASSEADRIEQFF
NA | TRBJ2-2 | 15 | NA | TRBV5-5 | TGTGCCAGCAGCCTCATGGGGAGCCCGGGGGGGGAGCTGTTTTTT | CASSLMGSPGGELFF
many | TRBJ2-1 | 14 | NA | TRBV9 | TGTGCCACCATTAACAGGGATGGTATAGGTGAGCAGTTCTTC | CATINRDGIGEQFF
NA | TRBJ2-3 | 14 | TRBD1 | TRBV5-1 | TGCGCCAGCAGCCGCGAGGGGGCAACAGATACGCAGTATTTT | CASSREGATDTQYF
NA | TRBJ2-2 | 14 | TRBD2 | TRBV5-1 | TGCGCCAGCAGCCAGCGGGGGACGACCGGGGAGCTGTTTTTT | CASSQRGTTGELFF
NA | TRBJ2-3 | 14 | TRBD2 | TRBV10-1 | TGCGCCAGCAGTGACGCTAGCGGGGGAGATACGCAGTATTTT | CASSDASGGDTQYF
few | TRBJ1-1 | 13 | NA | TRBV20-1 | TGCAGTGCTAGTACCGGGGCCGATACTGAAGCTTTCTTT | CSASTGADTEAFF
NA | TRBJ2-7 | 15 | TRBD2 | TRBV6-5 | TGTGCCAGCAGTTCTAGCGGGGTCCTAACCTACGAGCAGTACTTC | CASSSSGVLTYEQYF
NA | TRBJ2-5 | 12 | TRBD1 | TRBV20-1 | TGCAGTGCGGGGACAGGGTGGGAGACCCAGTACTTC | CSAGTGWETQYF
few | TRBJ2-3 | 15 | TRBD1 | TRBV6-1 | TGTGCCAGCAGACATAACAGGGGTCCTCCAGATACGCAGTATTTT | CASRHNRGPPDTQYF
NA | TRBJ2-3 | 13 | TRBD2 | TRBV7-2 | TGTGCCAGCAGCCCGGGGGGTCGAAATACGCAGTATTTT | CASSPGGRNTQYF